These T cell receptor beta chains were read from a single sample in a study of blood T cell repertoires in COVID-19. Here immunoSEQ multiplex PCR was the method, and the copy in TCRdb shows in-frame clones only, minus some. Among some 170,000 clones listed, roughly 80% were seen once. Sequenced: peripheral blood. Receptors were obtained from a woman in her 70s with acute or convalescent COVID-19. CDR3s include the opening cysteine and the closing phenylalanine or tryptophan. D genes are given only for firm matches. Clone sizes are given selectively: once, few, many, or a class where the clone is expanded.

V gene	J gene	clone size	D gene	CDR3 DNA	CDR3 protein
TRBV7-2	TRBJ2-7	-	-	TGTGCCAGCAGCGTAAGGACAGTCTCCTACGAGCAGTACTTC	CASSVRTVSYEQYF
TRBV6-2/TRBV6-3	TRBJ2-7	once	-	TGTGCCAGCAGTTATACGTATGGGGGCTCGAGCCCTAAGGAGCAGTACTTC	CASSYTYGGSSPKEQYF
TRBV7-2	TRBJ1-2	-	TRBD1	TGTGCCAGCAGCAATTACCGGACAGGGACCTATGGCTACACCTTC	CASSNYRTGTYGYTF
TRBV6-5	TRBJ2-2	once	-	TGTGCCAGCAGGAATCTAGCTGGCACCGGGGAGCTGTTTTTT	CASRNLAGTGELFF
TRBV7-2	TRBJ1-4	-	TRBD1	TGTGCCAGCAGCTTAGCCTCCATTTCCCGGACAGGGAGGGATGAAAAACTGTTTTTT	CASSLASISRTGRDEKLFF
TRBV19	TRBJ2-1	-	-	TGTGCCAGTAGTATAGATTCTCTAAGGTCAGGGCAGTTCTTC	CASSIDSLRSGQFF
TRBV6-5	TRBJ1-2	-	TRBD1	TGTGCCAGCAGTTACGAGGGACAGGGTACCTATGGCTACACCTTC	CASSYEGQGTYGYTF
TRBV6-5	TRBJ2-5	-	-	TGTGCCAGCAGCCGTTTACAGGGACGGGAGACCCAGTACTTC	CASSRLQGRETQYF
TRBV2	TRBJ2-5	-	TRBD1	TGTGCCAGCAGTGGCCGGACAGGGCTCCAAGAGACCCAGTACTTC	CASSGRTGLQETQYF
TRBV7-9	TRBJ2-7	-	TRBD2	TGTGCCAGCAGCGTAGCGGGGACTAGCGGCTACGAGCAGTACTTC	CASSVAGTSGYEQYF
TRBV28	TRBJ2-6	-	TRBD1	TGTGCCACTAGGAGCCAAAGGGGCGGGACAGGGGATTCCGGGGCCAACGTCCTGACTTTC	CATRSQRGGTGDSGANVLTF
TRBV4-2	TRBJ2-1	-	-	TGTGCCAGCAGCCAAGCGTATGCGGGTTCCCCGGGGAATGAGCAGTTCTTC	CASSQAYAGSPGNEQFF
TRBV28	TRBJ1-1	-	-	TGTGCCAGCAGCCCACAGGGTGAAGCTTTCTTT	CASSPQGEAFF
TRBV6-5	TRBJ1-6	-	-	TGTGCCAGCAGTCAAACAGGGAATTCACCCCTCCACTTT	CASSQTGNSPLHF
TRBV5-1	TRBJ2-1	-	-	TGCGCCAGCGGCCTTAGGCCACAGCATACCAATGAGCAGTTCTTC	CASGLRPQHTNEQFF
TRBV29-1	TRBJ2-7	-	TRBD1	TGCAGCGTCCGGACAGGGGGGCACGAGCAGTACTTC	CSVRTGGHEQYF
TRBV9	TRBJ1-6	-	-	TGTGCCAGCAGCGTAGACGGGGGGTATAATTCACCCCTCCACTTT	CASSVDGGYNSPLHF
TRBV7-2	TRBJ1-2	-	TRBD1	TGTGCCAGCAGCTTCCGGCGGGGACAGGGGAAGGGAGGGAGTGGCTACACCTTC	CASSFRRGQGKGGSGYTF
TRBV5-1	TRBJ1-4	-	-	TGCGCCAGCAGCCCTCACCGGGACAATAATGAAAAACTGTTTTTT	CASSPHRDNNEKLFF
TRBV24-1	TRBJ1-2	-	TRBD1	TGTGCCACCAGTGATACCACAGGGGGCTATGGCTACACCTTC	CATSDTTGGYGYTF
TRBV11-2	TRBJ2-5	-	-	TGTGCCAGCAGCTCTGGCAACGTCCAGGGGACCCAGTACTTC	CASSSGNVQGTQYF
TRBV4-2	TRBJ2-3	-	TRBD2	TGTGCCAGCAGCCAGCAGACTAGCGGGCGCACAGATACGCAGTATTTT	CASSQQTSGRTDTQYF
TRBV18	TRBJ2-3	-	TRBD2	TGTGCCAGCTCACCGGGACTAGCGGAAGATACGCAGTATTTT	CASSPGLAEDTQYF
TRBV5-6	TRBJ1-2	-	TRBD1	TGTGCCAGCAGCCCGGGGACAGCCGCGAACTATGGCTACACCTTC	CASSPGTAANYGYTF
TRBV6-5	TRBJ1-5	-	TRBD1	TGTGCCAGCAGCCCCAGGGGACAGAATGAGCAGCCCCAGCATTTT	CASSPRGQNEQPQHF
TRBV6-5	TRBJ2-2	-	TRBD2	TGTGCCAGCAGTTGGACTAGCGGGACGAACACCGGGGAGCTGTTTTTT	CASSWTSGTNTGELFF
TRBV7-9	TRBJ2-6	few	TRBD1	TGTGCCAGCAGCCCGGACAGGGGGGCTGGGGCCAACGTCCTGACTTTC	CASSPDRGAGANVLTF
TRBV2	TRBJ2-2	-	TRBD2	TGTGCCAGCAGTGCCGGACTAGCGGTGAACACCGGGGAGCTGTTTTTT	CASSAGLAVNTGELFF
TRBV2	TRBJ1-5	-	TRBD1	TGTGCCAGCAGTCGGGACAGACTTAGCAATCAGCCCCAGCATTTT	CASSRDRLSNQPQHF
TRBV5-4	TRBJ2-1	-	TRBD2	TGTGCCAGCAGCCTTACTAGCGGGAGAGCCAATGAGCAGTTCTTC	CASSLTSGRANEQFF
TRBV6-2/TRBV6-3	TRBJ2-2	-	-	TGTGCCAGCAGCGACATTGGGACAACAAACACCGGGGAGCTGTTTTTT	CASSDIGTTNTGELFF
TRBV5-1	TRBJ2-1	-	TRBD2	TGCGCCAGCAGCTCCGTAGCGGGAGCCTACAATGAGCAGTTCTTC	CASSSVAGAYNEQFF
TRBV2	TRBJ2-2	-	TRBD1	TGTGCCAGCTCCTGGACAGGGGGCCCCACCGGGGAGCTGTTTTTT	CASSWTGGPTGELFF
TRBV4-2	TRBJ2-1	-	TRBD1	TGTGCCAGCAGCCAAGGTTACGGGGACAGGGATCATGAGCAGTTCTTC	CASSQGYGDRDHEQFF
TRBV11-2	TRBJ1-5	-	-	TGTGCCAGCAGCTTAGATGTGCAGGATAATCAGCCCCAGCATTTT	CASSLDVQDNQPQHF
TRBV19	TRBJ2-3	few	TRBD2	TGTGCCAGTAGTATAGAGGGACTAGCGGGGCTTCAGGCAGATACGCAGTATTTT	CASSIEGLAGLQADTQYF
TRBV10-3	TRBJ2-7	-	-	TGTGCCATCAGTGAGTCTCCGGGTGCTGGCTCCTACGAGCAGTACTTC	CAISESPGAGSYEQYF
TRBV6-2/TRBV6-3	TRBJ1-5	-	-	TGTGCCAGCAGTTCCCCGGATCAGCCCCAGCATTTT	CASSSPDQPQHF
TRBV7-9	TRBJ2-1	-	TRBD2	TGTGCCAGCAGCCCGACTAGCGGAATTTACAATGAGCAGTTCTTC	CASSPTSGIYNEQFF
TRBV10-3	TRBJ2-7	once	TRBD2	TGTGCCATCAGCGGGACTAGCGGTTCCTACGAGCAGTACTTC	CAISGTSGSYEQYF
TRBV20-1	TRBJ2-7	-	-	TGCAGTGTGGCCTCTTACGAGCAGTACTTC	CSVASYEQYF
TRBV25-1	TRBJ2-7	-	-	TGTGCCAGCAGTGCCCGGACAGCTGATACCTACGAGCAGTACTTC	CASSARTADTYEQYF
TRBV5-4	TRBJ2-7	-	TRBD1	TGTGCCAGCAGCTTTGGCCCTGGACAGGGGGATTACGAGCAGTACTTC	CASSFGPGQGDYEQYF
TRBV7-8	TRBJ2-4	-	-	TGTGCCAGCAGCTCAGAATGGGGCAGCGCCGGGTACTTC	CASSSEWGSAGYF
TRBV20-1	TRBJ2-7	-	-	TGCAGTGCTAGTGTAGTTGCCGAGCAGTACTTC	CSASVVAEQYF
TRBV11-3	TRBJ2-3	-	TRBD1	TGTGCCAGCAGCTTAGATTTCCCGGGACAGCTTGGAAGAGATACGCAGTATTTT	CASSLDFPGQLGRDTQYF
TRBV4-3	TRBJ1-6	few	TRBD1	TGCGCCAGCAGCCAATCAGGGGGCAGGAATTCACCCCTCCACTTT	CASSQSGGRNSPLHF
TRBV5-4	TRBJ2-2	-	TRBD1	TGTGCCAGCAGAGGACAGGGGGTCACCGGGGAGCTGTTTTTT	CASRGQGVTGELFF
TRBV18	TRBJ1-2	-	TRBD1	TGTGCCAGCTCCCCTGACAGGGATGGCTACACCTTC	CASSPDRDGYTF
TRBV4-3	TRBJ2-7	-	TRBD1	TGCGCCAGCAGCCGCACAGGGGGGTCCTCCTACGAGCAGTACTTC	CASSRTGGSSYEQYF
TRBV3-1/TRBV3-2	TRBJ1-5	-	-	TGTGCCAGCAGCCAAACTCCCTTCAAGGGAGGGAATCAGCCCCAGCATTTT	CASSQTPFKGGNQPQHF
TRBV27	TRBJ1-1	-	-	TGTGCCAGCAGTTTCTTCGGAGGAACCACTGAAGCTTTCTTT	CASSFFGGTTEAFF
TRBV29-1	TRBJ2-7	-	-	TGCAGCGCTATAAGACAGGTCCCCAACGAGCAGTACTTC	CSAIRQVPNEQYF
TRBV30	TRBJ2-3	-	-	TGTGCCTGGAGTGTAAAGGGGAGCACAGATACGCAGTATTTT	CAWSVKGSTDTQYF
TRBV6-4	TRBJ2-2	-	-	TGTGCCAGCAGTGAAAATCAGGGTGCCGGGGAGCTGTTTTTT	CASSENQGAGELFF
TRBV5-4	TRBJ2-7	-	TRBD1	TGTGCCAGCAGCTTCCAGGGGGCCTACTACGAGCAGTACTTC	CASSFQGAYYEQYF
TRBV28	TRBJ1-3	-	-	TGTGCCAGCAGTGCGACCCTGGGGGCCTCTGGAAACACCATATATTTT	CASSATLGASGNTIYF
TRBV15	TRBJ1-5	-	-	TGTGCCACCAGCAGGGGGGGACGGGACAATCAGCCCCAGCATTTT	CATSRGGRDNQPQHF
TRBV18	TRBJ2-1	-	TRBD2	TGTGCCAGCTCACTCACGGGGGGTTCCTACAATGAGCAGTTCTTC	CASSLTGGSYNEQFF